These 5 T cell receptor beta chains were all obtained from the same sample, sequenced in a study of blood T cells in healthy people across ages (dated by TCRdb to 2015 to 2017). Library creation used 5' RACE. Sequencer: Illumina HiSeq 2500. A second PCR of roughly 7 to 11 cycles was performed with a sample-barcoded 5' primer and a J-beta primer mix. TCRdb reworked the public reads: Q25 trimming with fastp, MiXCR clone assembly, productive beta chains retained. When rows share a CDR3 protein, they turn into one entry using the most common DNA and genes. Across this sample there are roughly 1,800,000 distinct CDR3 sequences, with around 48% seen only once. Together, the top ten hold 2.1% of the sample. The sequencing input was blood. The source of these receptors is a woman aged 40-49 years in good health.

This sequence joins TRBV7-2 and TRBJ2-3; 11 positions match TRBD2. CDR1 is SGHTA and CDR2 is FQGNSA in the germline V gene. J gave up 1 base and V 0 bases, and 6 bases lay outside the gene matches. CDR3 length equals 18 residues. The CDR3 nucleotides are TGTGCCAGCAGCTTAGCGGGCTTACTAGCGGGGGGCACAGATACGCAGTATTTT. Residues: CASSLAGLLAGGTDTQYF.

V usage is TRBV24-1 and J usage is TRBJ2-5; D is possibly TRBD1 or TRBD2 (7 bases each). The CDR3 totals 15 residues. V lost 10 bases and J 4 bases, leaving 21 bases between the germline ends. Germline V gene data show CDR1 as KGHDR and CDR2 as SFDVKD. CDR3 sequence: CATAGTEGRGETQYF. The CDR3 nucleotides read TGTGCCACAGCTGGGACAGAAGGGAGGGGAGAGACCCAGTACTTC.

This chain links TRBV6-2 or TRBV6-3 with TRBJ1-4; TRBD1 is a possible D gene (5 bases). There are 15 residues in the CDR3. V was shortened by 6 bases and J by 5 bases, with 16 bases between the two germline ends. Per the germline V gene, CDR1 is MNHEY and CDR2 is SVGEGT. The CDR3 region is CASSPRQRRNEKLFF. The CDR3 nucleotides are TGTGCCAGCAGCCCACGACAGCGACGGAATGAAAAACTGTTTTTT.

This chain connects TRBV7-3 to TRBJ2-3; TRBD1 agrees at 7 bases. The CDR3 loop spans 18 amino acids. V gave up 0 bases and J gave up 3 bases; unmatched junction bases: 12. The germline CDR1 and CDR2 sequences are SGHTA and FQGTGA. The CDR3 protein is CASSLTRDSSKGTDTQYF. In DNA, the CDR3 is TGTGCCAGCAGCTTAACCAGGGACAGTTCAAAGGGGACAGATACGCAGTATTTT.

The chain is built from TRBV5-1 and TRBJ1-1, with a possible D match to TRBD1 (5 bases). Per the germline V gene, CDR1 is SGHRS and CDR2 is YFSETQ. The V gene lost 3 bases and the J gene lost 7 bases, with 10 bases spanning the gap. This CDR3 has 12 residues. CDR3 sequence: CASSSGLDEAFF. DNA of the CDR3: TGCGCCAGCAGCTCGGGACTCGATGAAGCTTTCTTT.